The entry that follows covers one T cell receptor beta chain sequence. What it recognizes is unknown. Profiled with immunoSEQ multiplex PCR; TCRdb holds only in-frame clones, not every one. The data hold some 30,000 clones, with roughly 90% observed a single time. V was shortened by 5 bases and J by 1 base, with 8 bases between the two germline ends. From germline, CDR1 is SEHNR and CDR2 FQNEAQ (reference sequence). The CDR3 has 13 amino acids. This record comes from a study of T cells after posttransplantation cyclophosphamide. Whole-study findings and limits: Skin or GI-infiltrating T cells shared few TRB sequences with blood.

Cells defined as naive were viable CD3+CD4+ or CD3+CD8+ and CCR7+CD45RA+CD45RO-CD95-CD27+CD28+. This related bone marrow graft donor gave peripheral blood on the day of marrow donation. Sequenced material: naive CD4+ T cells sorted from blood. This clonotype originated in a man in his thirties or forties in good health and a related stem cell transplant donor. The genes are TRBV7-9 and TRBJ1-2; D is unclear. DNA of the CDR3: TGTGCCAGCAGCCAAGAGGATAACTATGGCTACACCTTC. Its protein product is CASSQEDNYGYTF.